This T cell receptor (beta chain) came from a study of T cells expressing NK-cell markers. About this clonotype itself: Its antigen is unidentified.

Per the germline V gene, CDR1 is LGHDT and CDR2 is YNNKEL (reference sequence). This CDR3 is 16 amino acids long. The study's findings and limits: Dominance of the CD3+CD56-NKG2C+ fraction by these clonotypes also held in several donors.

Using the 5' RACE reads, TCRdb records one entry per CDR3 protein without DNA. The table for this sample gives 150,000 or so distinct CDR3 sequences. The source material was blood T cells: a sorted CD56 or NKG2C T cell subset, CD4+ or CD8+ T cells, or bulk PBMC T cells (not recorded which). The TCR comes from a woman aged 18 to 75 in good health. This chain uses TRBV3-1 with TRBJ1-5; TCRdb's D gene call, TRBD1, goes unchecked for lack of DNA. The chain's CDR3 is CASSPAGARSNQPQHF.